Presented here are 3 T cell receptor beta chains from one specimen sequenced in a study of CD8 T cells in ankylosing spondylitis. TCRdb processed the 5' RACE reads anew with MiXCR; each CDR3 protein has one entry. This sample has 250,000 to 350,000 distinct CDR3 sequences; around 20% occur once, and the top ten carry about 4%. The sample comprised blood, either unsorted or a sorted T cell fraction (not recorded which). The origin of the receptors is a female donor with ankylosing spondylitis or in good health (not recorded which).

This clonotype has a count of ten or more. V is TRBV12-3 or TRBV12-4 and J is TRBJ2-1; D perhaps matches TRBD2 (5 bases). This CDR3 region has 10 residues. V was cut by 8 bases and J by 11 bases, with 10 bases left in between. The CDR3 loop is CASARAKQFF. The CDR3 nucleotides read TGTGCCAGCGCGAGGGCGAAGCAGTTCTTC.

The CDR3 DNA reads TGTGCCAGCAGGAGGACAGGGCGAGGGAATGGCTACACCTTC. Translated, it gives CASRRTGRGNGYTF. The V gene is TRBV6-1, the J gene TRBJ1-2; TRBD1 aligns across 8 bases. The germline CDR1 and CDR2 sequences are MNHNS and SASEGT. The V and J ends lost 6 bases and 6 bases, in that order; junction bases with no gene match: 9. The CDR3 has 14 amino acids.

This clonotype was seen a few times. The CDR3 sequence is CASSLVAGQGRGYTF. The CDR3 DNA is TGTGCCAGCAGCTTAGTAGCGGGACAGGGCAGGGGCTACACCTTC. This chain uses TRBV7-6 with TRBJ1-2; TRBD1 matches at 9 bases. Germline CDR1 SGHVS, CDR2 FNYEAQ. The CDR3 runs to 15 residues. V lost 1 base to trimming and J lost 8 bases; unmatched junction nucleotides: 8.